These 17 T cell receptor beta chains originate from one sample sequenced in a study of cytomegalovirus exposure and HLA in healthy donors. Primers included in the PCR were 60 Vbeta and 13 Jbeta primers. Sequencing used immunoSEQ multiplex PCR; TCRdb keeps in-frame clones, though not all of them. The sample includes over 120,000 clones, roughly 70% of them seen just once. The sample comprised PBMCs. These receptors were taken from a man between 18 and 29 years old in good health and CMV-seropositive.

V usage is TRBV10-3 and J usage is TRBJ1-2; the match to TRBD1 covers 7 bases. Germline loops: CDR1 ENHRY, CDR2 SYGVKD. CDR3 length equals 14 residues. After removal of 4 bases from V and 4 bases from J, the junction contained 6 bases not matched to a gene. For the CDR3, the DNA is TGTGCCATCAGTGGGACAGGCTTGAGCTATGGCTACACCTTC. Translation gives CAISGTGLSYGYTF.

The chain carries TRBV27 and TRBJ2-7, with 10 bases identical to TRBD2. The CDR3 extends over 17 amino acids. In germline, CDR1 is MNHEY, CDR2 SMNVEV (reference sequence). Unmatched junction bases numbered 12, after V lost 5 bases and J lost 2 bases. In DNA, the CDR3 is TGTGCCAGCAGTCTTCTAGCGGGGGCAGGATTGCCCTACGAGCAGTACTTC. It is translated as CASSLLAGAGLPYEQYF.

This clone was observed a single time. V and J are TRBV6-5 and TRBJ1-5, with a possible D match to TRBD1 (5 bases). The germline V and J ends were trimmed by 0 bases and 11 bases, with 14 bases remaining between them. Looked up from germline, CDR1 is MNHEY and CDR2 is SVGAGI. CDR3 length equals 14 residues. The CDR3 bases are TGTGCCAGCAGTTACTCGAGGGACGGGAGGGCCCAGCATTTT. This translates into CASSYSRDGRAQHF.

The chain employs TRBV18 and TRBJ2-5; D possibly corresponds to TRBD2 (6 bases). The CDR3 totals 17 residues. Germline V CDR1 and CDR2: KGHSH, LQKENI. V lost 5 bases to trimming and J lost 2 bases, with 21 bases between them. DNA of the CDR3: TGTGCCAGCTCAGCACGACAAGGAGGGCTCAATCAAGAGACCCAGTACTTC. This gives the protein CASSARQGGLNQETQYF.

The chain employs TRBV2 and TRBJ2-7, with 7 nucleotides matching TRBD2. The CDR3 is 14 residues long. The ends lost 7 bases at V and 3 bases at J; junction bases unmatched: 9. CDR1 is SNHLY and CDR2 is FYNNEI in the germline V gene. The CDR3 nucleotides read TGTGCCAGCACAGGGAGACTAGCTCTCTACGAGCAGTACTTC. Its translation: CASTGRLALYEQYF.

The chain carries TRBV29-1 and TRBJ1-1; no clear D. V lost 7 bases to trimming and J lost 1 base, with 16 bases between them. CDR1 and CDR2 (germline): SQVTM, ANQGSEA. The CDR3 has 14 residues. The CDR3 DNA sequence: TGCAGCGGGCGCCATGCCGGGAGGAACACTGAAGCTTTCTTT. Translated: CSGRHAGRNTEAFF.

As DNA, the CDR3 is TGCAGCGTTAGCGGGACAGGGGCGCCCGGGGAGCTGTTTTTT. Translating gives CSVSGTGAPGELFF. The rearrangement joins TRBV29-1 to TRBJ2-2, with TRBD1 matching over 10 bases. J lost 6 bases, V lost 5 bases, and 6 bases had no gene match. Germline V lookup: CDR1 SQVTM, CDR2 ANQGSEA. This CDR3 comprises 14 residues.

The rearrangement links TRBV14 to TRBJ2-2, with 12 bases that match TRBD1. The J segment lost 5 bases and the V segment lost 3 bases, leaving 4 bases of the junction unmatched. The CDR3 sequence is 16 residues long. Germline V CDR1 and CDR2: SGHDN, FVKESK. In DNA, the CDR3 is TGTGCCAGCAGCCACGGGACAGGGGGCTATACCGGGGAGCTGTTTTTT. Its translation is CASSHGTGGYTGELFF. The whole variable domain, filled in from reference TRBV14 and TRBJ2-2, reads EAGVTQFPSHSVIEKGQTVTLRCDPISGHDNLYWYRRVMGKEIKFLLHFVKESKQDESGMPNNRFLAERTGGTYSTLKVQPAELEDSGVYFCASSHGTGGYTGELFFGEGSRLTVL.

This chain uses TRBV6-1 with TRBJ1-1; D perhaps matches TRBD1 (5 bases). Trimming took off 6 bases at V and 1 base at J, with 12 bases between the two ends. The germline gives CDR1 MNHNS, CDR2 SASEGT. The CDR3 length is 14 residues. CDR3 amino acids: CASRIQASNTEAFF. For the CDR3, the DNA is TGTGCCAGCAGAATACAGGCTTCGAACACTGAAGCTTTCTTT.

The V gene is TRBV2, the J gene TRBJ2-1; a possible D gene is TRBD2 (7 bases). This CDR3 is built from 17 residues. Germline CDR1 reads SNHLY; CDR2 reads FYNNEI. The ends were cut back, 7 bases at V and 0 bases at J, with 19 bases in the middle. Here the CDR3 reads CASNPNLGGASYNEQFF. Here the CDR3 DNA reads TGTGCCAGCAATCCAAATTTGGGGGGGGCCTCCTACAATGAGCAGTTCTTC.

The chain couples TRBV30 to TRBJ1-1; 7 nucleotides agree with TRBD1. Germline assignment: CDR1 GTSNPN and CDR2 SVGIG (reference sequence). The junction had 3 bases not matched to a gene; V was cut back by 3 bases and J by 8 bases. The CDR3 is 11 residues long. CDR3 protein: CAWRDRTEAFF. Here the CDR3 DNA reads TGTGCCTGGAGGGACAGGACAGAAGCTTTCTTT.

The CDR3 loop reads CASSPGAGNTIYF. The CDR3 DNA reads TGTGCCAGCAGTCCAGGGGCTGGAAACACCATATATTTT. This rearrangement joins TRBV7-2 to TRBJ1-3, with a possible D match to TRBD1 (6 bases). The length of the CDR3 is 13 residues. Trimming left V 6 bases short and J 2 bases short, with 8 bases between. Germline V lookup: CDR1 SGHTA, CDR2 FQGNSA.

This clone was seen a handful of times. V usage is TRBV7-9 and J usage is TRBJ1-6; 7 nucleotides line up with TRBD1. Looked up from germline, CDR1 is SEHNR and CDR2 is FQNEAQ (reference sequence). Germline trimming cut 4 bases from V and 7 bases from J; bases unmatched to any gene: 4. The length of the CDR3 is 14 residues. DNA of the CDR3: TGTGCCAGCAGCTATGACAGGGCGAATTCACCCCTCCACTTT. As protein: CASSYDRANSPLHF.

The chain combines TRBV30 with TRBJ1-2, with TRBD1 as a possible D gene (5 bases). The CDR3 has 12 residues. The germline V gene has CDR1 GTSNPN and CDR2 SVGIG (reference sequence). Trimming took 2 bases from V and 4 from J, leaving 8 bases between them. CDR3 sequence: CAWSFRVYGYTF. In nucleotides, the CDR3 is TGTGCCTGGAGTTTCAGGGTCTATGGCTACACCTTC.

The chain joins TRBV7-9 to TRBJ2-5; 12 nucleotides align to TRBD2. CDR1 and CDR2 from the germline V gene are SEHNR and FQNEAQ (reference sequence). The CDR3 extends over 16 amino acids. After removal of 4 bases from V and 1 base from J, the junction contained 4 bases not matched to a gene. The CDR3 DNA sequence: TGTGCCAGCAGCTCCACACTAGCGGGGGGCCAAGAGACCCAGTACTTC. As protein: CASSSTLAGGQETQYF.

The chain combines TRBV11-2 with TRBJ1-3; 7 bases match TRBD1. Germline CDR1 is SGHAT and CDR2 is FQNNGV. The V and J ends lost 5 bases and 9 bases, in that order; junction bases with no gene match: 16. The CDR3 loop spans 16 amino acids. The CDR3 region is CASSPRGPGALGTIYF. DNA of the CDR3: TGTGCCAGCAGCCCGAGGGGGCCAGGCGCCCTGGGCACCATATATTTT.

The rearrangement joins TRBV12-5 to TRBJ2-1; 7 positions agree with TRBD1. V was pared by 5 bases and J by 7 bases, with 8 bases of the junction left unmatched. The CDR3 is made up of 14 amino acids. Germline lookup yields CDR1 LGHNT and CDR2 FRNRAP. CDR3 sequence reads: CASGPSGQRNEQFF. The CDR3 DNA follows: TGTGCTAGTGGTCCCTCGGGACAGAGAAATGAGCAGTTCTTC.